A single sample gave rise to the 18 T cell receptor beta chains below, sequenced in a study of blood T cell repertoires in COVID-19. Assay used: immunoSEQ multiplex PCR; TCRdb lists only in-frame clones, some missing. This sample carries 200,000 to 300,000 clones, approximately 80% of them seen once, and the ten largest clones take 4.2%. Material for sequencing was peripheral blood. These receptors originate from a man between 60 and 75 years old with acute or convalescent COVID-19.

The chain has TRBV7-3 and TRBJ1-2; D gene ambiguous. In germline, CDR1 is SGHTA, CDR2 FQGTGA. Trimming shortened V by 0 bases and J by 8 bases, and 19 bases separated the two germline ends. There are 16 residues in the CDR3. This chain's CDR3 is CASSLTSAVTAGGYTF. Written as DNA, the CDR3 is TGTGCCAGCAGCTTAACATCTGCCGTGACGGCAGGAGGCTACACCTTC.

As concerns this clone: The junction departs from the called germline gene at one end, perhaps through a read error. The chain is built from TRBV7-7 and TRBJ2-5; 8 bases map to TRBD2. The length of the CDR3 is 17 residues. Germline-derived CDR1 and CDR2 are SSHAT and FNYEAQ (reference sequence). The CDR3 DNA reads TGTGCTAGCATTCCCATCGGGGCTAGCGGGTACCAAGAGACCCAGTACTTC. This gives the protein CASIPIGASGYQETQYF. The variable domain in full, with the rest retrieved from reference TRBV7-7 and TRBJ2-5, is GAGVSQSPRYKVTKRGQDVTLRCDPISSHATLYWYQQALGQGPEFLTYFNYEAQPDKSGLPSDRFSAERPEGSISTLTIQRTEQRDSAMYRCASIPIGASGYQETQYFGPGTRLLVL.

CDR3 region: CASSISSMNTEAFF. CDR3 nucleotides: TGTGCCAGTAGTATATCCAGTATGAACACTGAAGCTTTCTTT. The chain carries TRBV19 and TRBJ1-1; no definite D call. Germline-derived CDR1 and CDR2 are LNHDA and SQIVND (reference sequence). Trimming stripped 2 bases from V and 0 bases from J, with 7 bases between. CDR3 length equals 14 residues. The variable domain in full, completed from reference TRBV19 and TRBJ1-1, reads DGGITQSPKYLFRKEGQNVTLSCEQNLNHDAMYWYRQDPGQGLRLIYYSQIVNDFQKGDIAEGYSVSREKKESFPLTVTSAQKNPTAFYLCASSISSMNTEAFFGQGTRLTVV.

The rearrangement uses TRBV19 and TRBJ2-3; D is perhaps TRBD2 (5 bases). Trimming cost V 3 bases and J 1 base, with 11 bases left between them. The CDR3 loop spans 15 amino acids. Germline V gene data show CDR1 as LNHDA and CDR2 as SQIVND (reference sequence). The CDR3 DNA reads TGTGCCAGTAGTATGAGGGCGACACGCACAGATACGCAGTATTTT. Translating it yields CASSMRATRTDTQYF.

The gene calls are TRBV5-6 and TRBJ1-2; TRBD1 aligns across 8 bases. Trimming at V came to 3 bases and at J to 3 bases, leaving 1 base not matched to a gene. CDR3 length: 13 amino acids. Germline values: CDR1 SGHDT, CDR2 YYEEEE. The CDR3 loop reads CASSSGQDYGYTF. CDR3 bases: TGTGCCAGCAGCTCGGGACAGGACTATGGCTACACCTTC.

V gene TRBV4-1 combines with J gene TRBJ2-1; 11 nucleotides agree with TRBD1. V lost 6 bases, J lost 7 bases, and 5 bases stayed unmatched. CDR1 is MGHRA, CDR2 YSYEKL, per germline. This CDR3 has 14 residues. This CDR3 reads CASRRTGGRNEQFF. As DNA, the CDR3 is TGCGCCAGCAGAAGGACAGGGGGCCGGAATGAGCAGTTCTTC.

The gene calls are TRBV10-3 and TRBJ2-2; D is unclear. This CDR3 has 16 residues. V was shortened by 0 bases and J by 3 bases, with 11 bases between the two germline ends. From germline, CDR1 is ENHRY and CDR2 SYGVKD. This CDR3 reads CAISESLVVDTGELFF. CDR3 in DNA: TGTGCCATCAGTGAGTCGCTAGTCGTGGACACCGGGGAGCTGTTTTTT.

CDR3 in amino acids: CASSSSTGATYEQYF. The CDR3 nucleotides are TGTGCCAGCAGTTCCTCGACAGGGGCAACCTACGAGCAGTACTTC. This sequence joins TRBV27 and TRBJ2-7; 8 nucleotides align to TRBD1. V dropped 4 bases and J dropped 2; count of bases not matched to a gene: 7. Germline V gives CDR1 MNHEY, CDR2 SMNVEV (reference sequence). The CDR3 is made up of 15 amino acids.

This chain links TRBV10-3 with TRBJ2-2; maybe TRBD1 (6 bases). V lost 2 bases and J 2 bases, leaving 9 bases between the germline ends. The CDR3 consists of 15 residues. Germline CDR1 is ENHRY and CDR2 is SYGVKD. DNA of the CDR3: TGTGCCATCAGTGAGAGGGACACAAACACCGGGGAGCTGTTTTTT. Its translation is CAISERDTNTGELFF.

This rearrangement joins TRBV2 to TRBJ1-2, with D possibly being TRBD1 (5 bases). CDR1 and CDR2 from the germline V gene are SNHLY and FYNNEI. V was pared by 7 bases and J by 4 bases, with 16 bases between. The CDR3 totals 14 residues. The CDR3 spells CASNSAGHGYGYTF. In DNA, the CDR3 is TGTGCCAGCAATAGTGCAGGGCATGGCTATGGCTACACCTTC. The full variable domain, rest sourced from reference TRBV2 and TRBJ1-2, is EPEVTQTPSHQVTQMGQEVILRCVPISNHLYFYWYRQILGQKVEFLVSFYNNEISEKSEIFDDQFSVERPDGSNFTLKIRSTKLEDSAMYFCASNSAGHGYGYTFGSGTRLTVV.

The rearrangement joins TRBV7-9 to TRBJ1-2; the match to TRBD1 covers 7 bases. This CDR3 has 14 residues. The germline V gene has CDR1 SEHNR and CDR2 FQNEAQ (reference sequence). The ends lost 5 bases at V and 4 bases at J; junction bases unmatched: 7. The CDR3 sequence is CASSPRQGSYGYTF. CDR3 coding DNA: TGTGCCAGCAGCCCACGACAGGGCTCCTATGGCTACACCTTC.

This clone has only a few counts. The chain carries TRBV27 and TRBJ2-7; 8 bases fit TRBD2. The V gene end was trimmed by 5 bases and the J gene end by 5 bases; junction bases not matched to a gene: 11. Germline V gene lookup returns CDR1 MNHEY and CDR2 SMNVEV (reference sequence). The CDR3 is made up of 15 amino acids. CDR3 sequence reads: CASSLIAGTGHEQYF. As DNA, the CDR3 is TGTGCCAGCAGTCTGATAGCGGGGACGGGCCACGAGCAGTACTTC.

The V gene is TRBV11-3, the J gene TRBJ2-3, with TRBD1 matching over 10 bases. This CDR3 contains 16 residues. CDR1 and CDR2 from the germline V gene are SGHNT and YENEEA. J gave up 4 bases and V 5 bases, and 9 bases lay outside the gene matches. CDR3 coding DNA: TGTGCCAGCAGCCGTGGGACAGGGGATCGCGCAGATACGCAGTATTTT. This gives the protein CASSRGTGDRADTQYF.

The gene calls are TRBV9 and TRBJ2-3; D might be TRBD1 (6 bases). From germline, CDR1 is SGDLS and CDR2 YYNGEE. V was pared by 4 bases and J by 1 base, with 10 bases between. The CDR3 is 14 residues long. In nucleotides, the CDR3 is TGTGCCAGCAGCTCAGGGGCGGGCACAGATACGCAGTATTTT. Translating gives CASSSGAGTDTQYF.

Note on this clone: In the same sample, other DNA sequences code for this CDR3. The chain combines TRBV6-5 with TRBJ1-2, with 7 nucleotides matching TRBD1. Germline trimming cut 6 bases from V and 2 bases from J; bases unmatched to any gene: 6. CDR3 length: 14 residues. Germline assignment: CDR1 MNHEY and CDR2 SVGAGI. The CDR3 coding sequence is TGTGCCAGCAGCCCCGACAGGGCCAACTATGGCTACACCTTC. Amino acids: CASSPDRANYGYTF.

The chain couples TRBV3-1 (or the pseudogene TRBV3-2) to TRBJ1-5, with 8 bases lining up with TRBD1. There are 14 residues in the CDR3. From germline, CDR1 is LGHDT and CDR2 YNNKEL (reference sequence). With 4 bases clipped from V and 7 bases from J, the junction kept 6 bases outside the gene matches. The CDR3 sequence is CASSPPGGSQPQHF. CDR3 in DNA: TGTGCCAGCAGCCCGCCAGGGGGCAGCCAGCCCCAGCATTTT.

The chain carries TRBV4-2 and TRBJ2-2; 11 bases line up with TRBD1. The CDR3 totals 17 residues. Germline-derived CDR1 and CDR2 are LGHNA and YNFKEQ. J was trimmed by 2 bases and V by 4 bases; bases with no gene match: 6. The CDR3 region is CASSRSDRGRNTGELFF. CDR3 nucleotides: TGTGCCAGCAGCCGATCGGACAGGGGGCGTAACACCGGGGAGCTGTTTTTT.

A few counts support this clone. This chain connects TRBV11-2 to TRBJ2-7; 10 bases map to TRBD2. The CDR3 is 17 residues long. CDR1 is SGHAT, CDR2 FQNNGV, per germline. Trimming removed 3 bases from V and 4 bases from J; junction bases left unmatched: 12. In DNA form, the CDR3 reads TGTGCCAGCAGCTTGGCCTTGGTAGCGGGAGGTGGGTACGAGCAGTACTTC. It is translated as CASSLALVAGGGYEQYF.